This T cell receptor (beta chain) was identified during a study of T cell changes during pregnancy in multiple sclerosis. Libraries were prepared by immunoSEQ multiplex PCR; TCRdb keeps only in-frame clonotypes and omits some of them. The sample lists 50,000 or so clones; more than 85% were seen once. The receptor was derived from a female donor with multiple sclerosis, enrolled in a pregnancy study. The sample consisted of peripheral blood, taken in the third trimester of pregnancy.

The CDR3 sequence: CASSGSDRLSFPYGYTF. CDR3 bases: TGTGCCAGCAGTGGCTCGGACAGGCTCTCCTTTCCCTATGGCTACACCTTC. The chain joins TRBV6-1 to TRBJ1-2; 7 nucleotides match TRBD1. J lost 4 bases, V lost 4 bases, and 15 bases had no gene match. Germline V gives CDR1 MNHNS, CDR2 SASEGT. The CDR3 has 17 residues.